This T cell receptor beta chain was sequenced in a study of T cells in Graves' hyperthyroidism and ophthalmopathy. RNA transcripts yielded amplified TCR beta CDR3 regions. Initially, a first-round RT-PCR of the TCR CDR3 employed the HTBI primer set. TCRdb ran MiXCR on the multiplex PCR reads and lists one entry per CDR3 protein. Of under 650,000 distinct CDR3 sequences listed, 16% were seen once; the top ten hold over 3.5%. V lost 6 bases, J lost 7 bases, and 16 bases lay in between. The CDR3 has 14 residues. CDR1 and CDR2 from the germline V gene are MDHEN and SYDVKM. Uncontrolled infection, other autoimmune disease, pregnancy or lactation disqualified patients from enrolment. General study points: In the blood, most expanded thyroid clonotypes above 0.001 appeared as well.

This clonotype has a count of ten or more. Its cognate antigen is unknown. This chain joins TRBV28 and TRBJ1-5; D may be TRBD1 (5 bases). Sequenced sample: blood. This clonotype originated in a woman aged 25 to 39 with Graves' hyperthyroidism. The CDR3 is CASSMAGREQPQHF. CDR3 sequence (DNA): TGTGCCAGCAGCATGGCAGGGAGGGAACAGCCCCAGCATTTT.